This passage covers 18 T cell receptor beta chains from one sample sequenced in a study of blood T cell repertoires in COVID-19. The assay was immunoSEQ multiplex PCR, and TCRdb's table has in-frame clones only and misses some. The sample holds some 180,000 clones; roughly 77% are singletons and the top ten take roughly 5.7%. The source material was peripheral blood. The receptors derive from a woman in her forties with COVID-19, enrolled during active disease.

CDR3 nucleotides: TGTGCCAGCAGCTACGCCGGGACAGGGGGCTACTCGAGCGGAAACACCATATATTTT. It yields the protein CASSYAGTGGYSSGNTIYF. The chain links TRBV7-8 to TRBJ1-3; 12 positions match TRBD1. V shed 4 bases, J shed 4 bases, and the junction held 14 bases outside the gene matches. Germline assignment: CDR1 SGHVS and CDR2 FQNEAQ. The CDR3 is 19 amino acids.

The V gene is TRBV11-1, the J gene TRBJ1-1; tentatively, D is TRBD1 (6 bases). Germline CDR1 reads SGHAT; CDR2 reads FQDESV (reference sequence). CDR3 size: 12 residues. V was trimmed by 5 bases and J by 4 bases, leaving 8 bases between them. DNA for the CDR3: TGTGCCAGCAGCCCCAGGGGCACTGAAGCTTTCTTT. This encodes CASSPRGTEAFF.

This rearrangement joins TRBV18 to TRBJ2-6; 7 bases are shared with TRBD1. Germline loops: CDR1 KGHSH, CDR2 LQKENI. This CDR3 spans 18 amino acids. The junction had 9 bases not matched to a gene; V was cut back by 3 bases and J by 1 base. The CDR3 DNA reads TGTGCCAGCTCACCTTTCGGACAGGCCTTATCTGGGGCCAACGTCCTGACTTTC. Translating gives CASSPFGQALSGANVLTF.

Details on this clone: The junction departs from the called germline gene at one end, perhaps through a read error. V and J are TRBV5-1 and TRBJ2-4, with D perhaps matching TRBD1 (7 bases). The CDR3 is made up of 15 amino acids. CDR1 is SGHRS and CDR2 is YFSETQ in the germline V gene. The CDR3 is CASSSQGGPGDGINF. The CDR3 nucleotides are TGCGCCAGCAGCTCCCAAGGGGGCCCGGGGGACGGAATTAACTTC.

V usage is TRBV29-1 and J usage is TRBJ2-3; D not resolved. Per the germline V gene, CDR1 is SQVTM and CDR2 is ANQGSEA. V shed 4 bases and J shed 0 bases, with 11 bases lying between them. The CDR3 extends over 14 amino acids. CDR3 in amino acids: CSVVPRSSTDTQYF. CDR3 DNA: TGCAGCGTTGTCCCGCGCTCTAGCACAGATACGCAGTATTTT.

The genes are TRBV5-1 and TRBJ1-2; D unresolved. Trimming took 0 bases from V and 0 from J, leaving 9 bases between them. CDR1 SGHRS and CDR2 YFSETQ come from the germline V gene. CDR3 length: 15 residues. CDR3 protein: CASSLASLANYGYTF. The CDR3, as DNA: TGCGCCAGCAGCTTGGCGTCGCTAGCTAACTATGGCTACACCTTC.

This clone was seen more than once but under ten times. The chain couples TRBV18 to TRBJ1-3; 7 positions match TRBD1. Losses at the gene ends were 6 bases for V and 3 bases for J; bases not matched to a gene: 8. This CDR3 is 15 amino acids long. In germline, CDR1 is KGHSH, CDR2 LQKENI. Here the CDR3 reads CASSRQGLSGNTIYF. DNA for the CDR3: TGTGCCAGCTCGCGACAGGGTTTGAGTGGAAACACCATATATTTT.

V gene TRBV3-1 (or the pseudogene TRBV3-2) combines with J gene TRBJ2-2, with a possible D match to TRBD2 (6 bases). Looked up from germline, CDR1 is LGHDT and CDR2 is YNNKEL (reference sequence). The CDR3 runs to 16 residues. V lost 4 bases and J 1 base, leaving 13 bases between the germline ends. The DNA of the CDR3 is TGTGCCAGCAGCCCAGGAGGGCTTCTGAACACCGGGGAGCTGTTTTTT. Its protein is CASSPGGLLNTGELFF.

The chain recombines TRBV5-1 with TRBJ1-4; D not resolved. V was cut by 4 bases and J by 0 bases, with 10 bases left in between. CDR1 is SGHRS, CDR2 YFSETQ, per germline. The CDR3 consists of 15 residues. The CDR3 protein is CASSAGSATNEKLFF. CDR3 bases: TGCGCCAGCAGCGCCGGGAGTGCAACTAATGAAAAACTGTTTTTT.

This clone was counted once. The rearrangement links TRBV24-1 to TRBJ2-3, with TRBD1 matching 8 bases. The V gene end was trimmed by 4 bases and the J gene end by 2 bases; junction bases not matched to a gene: 4. The CDR3 is 15 residues long. From germline, CDR1 is KGHDR and CDR2 SFDVKD. CDR3 sequence (DNA): TGTGCCACCAGTGAGGCAGGGGGCAACACAGATACGCAGTATTTT. Translating it yields CATSEAGGNTDTQYF.

The CDR3 sequence is CASSGGRGAGELFF. CDR3 DNA sequence: TGTGCCAGCTCGGGAGGCCGAGGTGCCGGGGAGCTGTTTTTT. The chain combines TRBV18 with TRBJ2-2; tentatively, D is TRBD2 (6 bases). The ends were cut back, 6 bases at V and 6 bases at J, with 14 bases in the middle. In germline, CDR1 is KGHSH, CDR2 LQKENI. The CDR3 spans 14 residues.

This clone turned up a few times. The chain has TRBV6-5 and TRBJ2-7, with 10 bases identical to TRBD1. This CDR3 comprises 12 residues. The J segment lost 6 bases and the V segment lost 6 bases, leaving 2 bases of the junction unmatched. Per the germline V gene, CDR1 is MNHEY and CDR2 is SVGAGI. In DNA form, the CDR3 reads TGTGCCAGCAGCAGGGACAGGGGCGAGCAGTACTTC. Translating gives CASSRDRGEQYF.

This chain joins TRBV4-2 and TRBJ1-1; D is unclear. Germline loops: CDR1 LGHNA, CDR2 YNFKEQ. Trimming removed 4 bases from V and 11 bases from J, with 11 bases in between. The CDR3 totals 11 residues. The CDR3 nucleotides read TGTGCCAGCAGCCCCGGTCTTGAGGCTTTCTTT. Translated: CASSPGLEAFF.

The chain is built from TRBV9 and TRBJ2-1; 10 bases agree with TRBD2. This CDR3 has 16 amino acids. The J segment lost 7 bases and the V segment lost 3 bases, leaving 10 bases of the junction unmatched. The germline gives CDR1 SGDLS, CDR2 YYNGEE. The CDR3 region has the DNA TGTGCCAGCAGCGCCCAAGCGGGAGGGCCTGTGAATGAGCAGTTCTTC. This sequence encodes CASSAQAGGPVNEQFF.

The chain employs TRBV7-2 and TRBJ2-2; D is unresolved. V was trimmed by 7 bases and J by 2 bases, leaving 5 bases between them. There are 12 residues in the CDR3. The germline V gene has CDR1 SGHTA and CDR2 FQGNSA. This chain's CDR3 is CASILNTGELFF. In DNA, the CDR3 is TGTGCCAGCATACTCAACACCGGGGAGCTGTTTTTT.

The V gene is TRBV6-1, the J gene TRBJ1-3; D gene unclear. The CDR3 is 16 residues long. Germline-derived CDR1 and CDR2 are MNHNS and SASEGT. Deletions cut 3 bases from V and 0 bases from J, with 12 bases between. This CDR3 is CASSDDRGSSGNTIYF. The CDR3 bases are TGTGCCAGCAGTGACGATCGAGGAAGCTCTGGAAACACCATATATTTT.

In regard to this clone: Different DNA sequences within this sample yield the same CDR3. The chain employs TRBV6-1 and TRBJ1-2, with D possibly matching TRBD1 (6 bases). The CDR3 extends over 13 amino acids. Between the trimmed V and J ends, which lost 2 bases and 4 bases, there was a span of 8 bases. The germline CDR1 and CDR2 sequences are MNHNS and SASEGT. CDR3 nucleotides: TGTGCCAGCAGTGAAACAGGGCCCTATGGCTACACCTTC. This sequence encodes CASSETGPYGYTF.

This chain connects TRBV5-4 to TRBJ2-3, with 13 bases fitting TRBD2. The CDR3 sequence is 16 residues long. The junction had 8 bases not matched to a gene; V was cut back by 2 bases and J by 8 bases. CDR1 SGHNT and CDR2 YYREEE come from the germline V gene (reference sequence). The CDR3 is CASSLGTSGNLGTQYF. The CDR3 region has the DNA TGTGCCAGCAGCTTAGGGACTAGCGGGAACTTAGGTACGCAGTATTTT.